The rows below give T cell receptor beta chains drawn from one sample of a study of T cell responses to AZD1222 COVID-19 vaccine. Clones were read by immunoSEQ multiplex PCR, and TCRdb kept only the in-frame ones, dropping some. The profile shows roughly 42,000 clones, around 80% of them singletons. The starting material was peripheral blood, obtained on day 0 of AZD1222 vaccination. These receptors originate from an adult in good health. The CDR3 runs from the conserved cysteine through the conserved F or W. Each record gives: V gene, CDR3 protein.

>TRBV6-4
CASRLTGDSVAFF
>TRBV28
CASSLWGTSGTDTQYF
>TRBV6-6
CASSYGVGQANSPLHF
>TRBV28
CASSLGQGAGYNSPLHF
>TRBV5-1
CASSPGLATDEQYF
>TRBV5-1
CASSLTGPVAGNTIYF
>TRBV2
CASSGGGGEKLFF
>TRBV4-1
CASSQAGGNPSSYEQYF
>TRBV11-3
CASSLVSYNSPLHF
>TRBV12-3/TRBV12-4
CASTQNIGKLFF
>TRBV27
CASSLGPSPGELFF
>TRBV5-4
CASSLEAGGTDTQYF
>TRBV7-9
CASPVQGPSNTGELFF